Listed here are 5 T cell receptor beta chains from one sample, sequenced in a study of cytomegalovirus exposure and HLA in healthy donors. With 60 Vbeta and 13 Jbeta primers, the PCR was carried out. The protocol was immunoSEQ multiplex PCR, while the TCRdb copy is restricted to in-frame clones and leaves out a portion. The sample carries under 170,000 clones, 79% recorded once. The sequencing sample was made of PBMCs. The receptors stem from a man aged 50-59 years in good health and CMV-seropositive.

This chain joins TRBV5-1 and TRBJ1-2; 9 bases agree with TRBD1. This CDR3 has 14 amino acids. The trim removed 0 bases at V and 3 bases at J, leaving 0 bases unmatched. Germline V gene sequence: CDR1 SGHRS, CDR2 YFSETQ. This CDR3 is CASSLGTGDYGYTF. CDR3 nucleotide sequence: TGCGCCAGCAGCTTGGGGACAGGGGACTATGGCTACACCTTC.

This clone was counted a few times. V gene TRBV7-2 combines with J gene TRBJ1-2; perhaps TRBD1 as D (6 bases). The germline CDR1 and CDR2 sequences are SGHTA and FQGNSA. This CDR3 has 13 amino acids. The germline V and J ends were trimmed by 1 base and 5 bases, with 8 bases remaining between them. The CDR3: CASSLGQDYGYTF. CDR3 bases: TGTGCCAGCAGCTTAGGACAGGATTATGGCTACACCTTC.

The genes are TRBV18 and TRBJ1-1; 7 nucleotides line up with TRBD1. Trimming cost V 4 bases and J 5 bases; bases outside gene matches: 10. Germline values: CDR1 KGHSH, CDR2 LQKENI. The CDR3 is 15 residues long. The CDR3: CASSQQTGLGTEAFF. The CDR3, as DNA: TGTGCCAGCTCACAACAGACAGGGTTGGGAACTGAAGCTTTCTTT.

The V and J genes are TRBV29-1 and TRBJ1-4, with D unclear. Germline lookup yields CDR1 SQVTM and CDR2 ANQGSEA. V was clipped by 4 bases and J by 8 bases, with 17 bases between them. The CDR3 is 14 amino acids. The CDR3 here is CSVVETWAGEKLFF. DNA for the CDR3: TGCAGCGTTGTAGAGACCTGGGCGGGAGAAAAACTGTTTTTT.

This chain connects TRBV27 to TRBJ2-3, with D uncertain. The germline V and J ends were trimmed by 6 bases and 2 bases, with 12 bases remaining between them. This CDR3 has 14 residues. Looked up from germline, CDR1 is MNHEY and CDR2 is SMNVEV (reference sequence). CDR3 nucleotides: TGTGCCAGCAGCTTTAGGAGTTCCACAGATACGCAGTATTTT. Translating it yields CASSFRSSTDTQYF.